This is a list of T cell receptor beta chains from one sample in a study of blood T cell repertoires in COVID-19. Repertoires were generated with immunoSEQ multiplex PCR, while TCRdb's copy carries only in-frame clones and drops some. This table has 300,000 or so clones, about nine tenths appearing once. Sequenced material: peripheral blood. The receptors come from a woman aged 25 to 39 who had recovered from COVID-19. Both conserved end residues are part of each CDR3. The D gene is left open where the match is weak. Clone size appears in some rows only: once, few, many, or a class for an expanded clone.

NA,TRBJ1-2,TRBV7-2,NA,TGTGCCAGCAGCTTAGGGGGGGGGTTAATGTTAGGAAACTATGGCTACACCTTC,CASSLGGGLMLGNYGYTF
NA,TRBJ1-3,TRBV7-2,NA,TGTGCCAGCAGCCCCCGGACAGCCTCTGGAAACACCATATATTTT,CASSPRTASGNTIYF
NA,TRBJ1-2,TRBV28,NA,TGTGCCAGCACCGCCCCGGGGGGCGTCTTATATGGCTACACCTTC,CASTAPGGVLYGYTF
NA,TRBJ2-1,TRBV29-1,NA,TGCAGCGTGTGGGGGGACAGCCGACGAGCCTACAATGAGCAGTTCTTC,CSVWGDSRRAYNEQFF
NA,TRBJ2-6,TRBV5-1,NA,TGCGCCAGCAGCTTGGTTTCCGGGGCTGGGGCCAACGTCCTGACTTTC,CASSLVSGAGANVLTF
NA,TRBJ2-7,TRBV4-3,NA,TGCGCCAGCAGCCAAGTCGCAGGGTCCGCCTACGAGCAGTACTTC,CASSQVAGSAYEQYF
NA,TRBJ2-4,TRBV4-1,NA,TGCGCCAGCAGCCAGGGTCCCCCCCGCGGCATTCAGTACTTC,CASSQGPPRGIQYF
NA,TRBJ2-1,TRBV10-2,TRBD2,TGCGCCAGCAGACTAGCGGGGGATCCCCGGGAGCAGTTCTTC,CASRLAGDPREQFF
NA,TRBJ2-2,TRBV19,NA,TGTGCCAGTAGTATAGGGCAGGGTTTCACCGGGGAGCTGTTTTTT,CASSIGQGFTGELFF
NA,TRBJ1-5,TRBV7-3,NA,TGTGCCAGCAGCCGCGGGGGGGATCAGCCCCAGCATTTT,CASSRGGDQPQHF
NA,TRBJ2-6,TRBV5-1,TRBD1,TGCGCCAGCAGCTTCACAGGGGAAGGCTCTGGGGCCAACGTCCTGACTTTC,CASSFTGEGSGANVLTF
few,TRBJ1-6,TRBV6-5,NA,TGTGCCAGCAGTAGGGGAGGTGATAATTCACCCCTCCACTTT,CASSRGGDNSPLHF
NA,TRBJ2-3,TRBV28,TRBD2,TGTGCCAGCAGTCCCACCAGCGGGGCTCGCACAGATACGCAGTATTTT,CASSPTSGARTDTQYF
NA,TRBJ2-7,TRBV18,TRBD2,TGTGCCAGCTCAAGGGCCATTCTCCTCTGTTTAGCGGGGGAACCCTACGAGCAGTACTTC,CASSRAILLCLAGEPYEQYF
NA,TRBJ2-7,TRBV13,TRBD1,TGTGCCAGCAGCTTTCGACAGGGAGTAGCGGAGCAGTACTTC,CASSFRQGVAEQYF
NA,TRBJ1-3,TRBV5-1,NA,TGCGCCAGCAGCATTGGAGGGCAAGGAAACACCATATATTTT,CASSIGGQGNTIYF
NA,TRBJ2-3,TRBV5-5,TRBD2,TGTGCCAGCAGTCCATCTGGGGCTAGCGGGAACACAGATACGCAGTATTTT,CASSPSGASGNTDTQYF
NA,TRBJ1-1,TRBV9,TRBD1,TGTGCCAGCAGCTCTCGGACAGGGCCAACTGAAGCTTTCTTT,CASSSRTGPTEAFF
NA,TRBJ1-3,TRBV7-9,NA,TGTGCCAGCAGCGCACAGGTCTATACTGGGGGAAACACCATATATTTT,CASSAQVYTGGNTIYF
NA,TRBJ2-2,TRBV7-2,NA,TGTGCCAGCAGCTTAGCCCCGACAGTGAACACCGGGGAGCTGTTTTTT,CASSLAPTVNTGELFF